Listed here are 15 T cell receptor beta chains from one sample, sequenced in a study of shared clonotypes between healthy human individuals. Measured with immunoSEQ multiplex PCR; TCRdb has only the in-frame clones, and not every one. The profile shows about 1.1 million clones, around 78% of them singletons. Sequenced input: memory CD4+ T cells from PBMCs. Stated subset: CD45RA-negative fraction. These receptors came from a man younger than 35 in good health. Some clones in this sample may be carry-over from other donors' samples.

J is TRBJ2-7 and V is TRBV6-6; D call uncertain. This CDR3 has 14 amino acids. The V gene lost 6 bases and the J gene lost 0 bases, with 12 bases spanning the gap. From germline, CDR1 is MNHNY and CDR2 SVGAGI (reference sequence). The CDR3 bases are TGTGCCAGCAGCCCCGACGGAGACTCCTACGAGCAGTACTTC. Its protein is CASSPDGDSYEQYF.

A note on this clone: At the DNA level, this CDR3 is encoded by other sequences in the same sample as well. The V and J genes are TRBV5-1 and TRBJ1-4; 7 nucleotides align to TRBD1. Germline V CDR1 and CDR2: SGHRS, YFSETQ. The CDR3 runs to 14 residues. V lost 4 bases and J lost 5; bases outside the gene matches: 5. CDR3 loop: CASSGGQRNEKLFF. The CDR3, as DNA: TGCGCCAGCAGCGGGGGACAGAGAAATGAAAAACTGTTTTTT.

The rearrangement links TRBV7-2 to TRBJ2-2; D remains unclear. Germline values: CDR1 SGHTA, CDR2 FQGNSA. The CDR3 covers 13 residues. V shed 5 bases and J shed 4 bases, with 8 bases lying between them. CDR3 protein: CASSTSPTGELFF. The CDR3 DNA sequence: TGTGCCAGCAGCACCAGTCCCACCGGGGAGCTGTTTTTT.

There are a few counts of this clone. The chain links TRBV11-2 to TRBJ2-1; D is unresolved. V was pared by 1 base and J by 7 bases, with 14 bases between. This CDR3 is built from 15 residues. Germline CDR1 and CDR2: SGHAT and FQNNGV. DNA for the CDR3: TGTGCCAGCAGCTTAGTAGGACGTCAGCGAAATGAGCAGTTCTTC. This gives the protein CASSLVGRQRNEQFF.

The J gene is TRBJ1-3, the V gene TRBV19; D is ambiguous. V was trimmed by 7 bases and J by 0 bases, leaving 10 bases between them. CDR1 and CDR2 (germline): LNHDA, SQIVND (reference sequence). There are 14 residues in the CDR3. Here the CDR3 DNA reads TGTGCCAGTAAAGAGGTCAACTCTGGAAACACCATATATTTT. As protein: CASKEVNSGNTIYF.

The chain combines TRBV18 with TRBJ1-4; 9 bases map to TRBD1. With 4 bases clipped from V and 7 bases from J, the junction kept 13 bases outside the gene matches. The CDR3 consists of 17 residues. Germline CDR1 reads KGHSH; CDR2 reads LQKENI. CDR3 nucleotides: TGTGCCAGCTCACAGGACAGGGGTCGGGGTGCGGTTGAAAAACTGTTTTTT. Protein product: CASSQDRGRGAVEKLFF.

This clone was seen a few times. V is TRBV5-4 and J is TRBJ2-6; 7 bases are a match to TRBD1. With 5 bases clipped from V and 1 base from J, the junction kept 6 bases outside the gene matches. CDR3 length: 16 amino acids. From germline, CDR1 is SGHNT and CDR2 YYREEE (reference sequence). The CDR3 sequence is CASSSDRTSGANVLTF. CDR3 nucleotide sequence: TGTGCCAGCAGTTCGGACAGGACTTCTGGGGCCAACGTCCTGACTTTC.

CDR3 nucleotides: TGCGCCAGCAGCCCAAACAACGGACAGTCCAGCTCTGGGGCCAACGTCCTGACTTTC. This translates into CASSPNNGQSSSGANVLTF. The chain couples TRBV5-1 to TRBJ2-6, with D perhaps matching TRBD1 (6 bases). Germline V gene data show CDR1 as SGHRS and CDR2 as YFSETQ. This CDR3 is 19 amino acids long. V lost 4 bases and J lost 0, with 20 bases in between.

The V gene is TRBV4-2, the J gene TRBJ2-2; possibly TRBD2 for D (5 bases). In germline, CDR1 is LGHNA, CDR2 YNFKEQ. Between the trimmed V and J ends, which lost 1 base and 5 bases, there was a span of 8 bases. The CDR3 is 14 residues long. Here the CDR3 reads CASSQGGGTGELFF. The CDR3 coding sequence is TGTGCCAGCAGCCAAGGTGGCGGGACCGGGGAGCTGTTTTTT.

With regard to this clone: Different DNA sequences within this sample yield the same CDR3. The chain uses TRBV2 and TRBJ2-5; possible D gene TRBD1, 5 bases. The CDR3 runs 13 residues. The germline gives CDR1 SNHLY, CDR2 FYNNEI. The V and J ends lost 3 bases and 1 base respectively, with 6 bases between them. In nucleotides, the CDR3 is TGTGCCAGCAGTGACGACAGCCAAGAGACCCAGTACTTC. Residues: CASSDDSQETQYF.

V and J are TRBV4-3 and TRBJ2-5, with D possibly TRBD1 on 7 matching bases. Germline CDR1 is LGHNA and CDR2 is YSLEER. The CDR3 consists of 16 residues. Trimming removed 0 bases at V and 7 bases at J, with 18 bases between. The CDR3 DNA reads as TGCGCCAGCAGCCAAGACGTGGCAGGGGGGAGCAGGACCCAGTACTTC. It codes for CASSQDVAGGSRTQYF.

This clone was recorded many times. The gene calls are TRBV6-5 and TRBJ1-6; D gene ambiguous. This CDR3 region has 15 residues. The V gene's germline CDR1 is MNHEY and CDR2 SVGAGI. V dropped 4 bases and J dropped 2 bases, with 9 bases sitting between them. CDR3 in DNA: TGTGCCAGCAGTTGGGCAGAGCCCTATAATTCACCCCTCCACTTT. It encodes CASSWAEPYNSPLHF.

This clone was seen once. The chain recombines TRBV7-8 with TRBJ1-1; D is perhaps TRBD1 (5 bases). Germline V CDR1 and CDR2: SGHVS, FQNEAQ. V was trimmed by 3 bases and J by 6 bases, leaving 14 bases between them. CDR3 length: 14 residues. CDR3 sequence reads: CASSFRGGIAEAFF. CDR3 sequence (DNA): TGTGCCAGCAGCTTCCGGGGGGGTATTGCTGAAGCTTTCTTT.

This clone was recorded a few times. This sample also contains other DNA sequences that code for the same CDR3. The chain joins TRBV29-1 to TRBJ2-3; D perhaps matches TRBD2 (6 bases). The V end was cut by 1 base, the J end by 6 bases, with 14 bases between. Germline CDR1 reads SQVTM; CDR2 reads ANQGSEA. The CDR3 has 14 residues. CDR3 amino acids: CSVEAGRGRDTQYF. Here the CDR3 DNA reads TGCAGCGTTGAAGCGGGGAGAGGGAGGGATACGCAGTATTTT.

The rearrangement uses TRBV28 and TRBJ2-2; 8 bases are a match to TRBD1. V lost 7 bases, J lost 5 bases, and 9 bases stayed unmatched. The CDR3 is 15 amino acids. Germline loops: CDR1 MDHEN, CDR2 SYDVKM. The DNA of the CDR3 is TGTGCCAGCACACTACAGGGGGGAGGAACCGGGGAGCTGTTTTTT. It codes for CASTLQGGGTGELFF.